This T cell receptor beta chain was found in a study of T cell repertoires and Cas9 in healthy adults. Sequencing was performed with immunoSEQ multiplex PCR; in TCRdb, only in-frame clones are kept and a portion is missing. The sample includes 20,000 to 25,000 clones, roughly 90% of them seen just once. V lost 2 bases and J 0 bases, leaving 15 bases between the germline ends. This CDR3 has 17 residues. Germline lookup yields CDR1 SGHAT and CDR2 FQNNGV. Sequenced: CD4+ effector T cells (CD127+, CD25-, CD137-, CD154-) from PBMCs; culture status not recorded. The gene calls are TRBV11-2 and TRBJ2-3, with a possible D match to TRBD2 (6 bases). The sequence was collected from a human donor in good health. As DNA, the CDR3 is TGTGCCAGCAGCTTACGGTCATGGGGGGTTAGCACAGATACGCAGTATTTT. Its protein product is CASSLRSWGVSTDTQYF. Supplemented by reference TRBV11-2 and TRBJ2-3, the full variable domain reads EAGVAQSPRYKIIEKRQSVAFWCNPISGHATLYWYQQILGQGPKLLIQFQNNGVVDDSQLPKDRFSAERLKGVDSTLKIQPAKLEDSAVYLCASSLRSWGVSTDTQYFGPGTRLTVL.